Presented here are 8 T cell receptor beta chains from one specimen sequenced in a study of human T cells and chemical hapten exposure. Via MiXCR, TCRdb re-called the RACE reads, giving one row per CDR3 protein. The top ten hold approximately 2.5% of the sample, which has 150,000 to 200,000 distinct CDR3 sequences, under 25% seen once. Time point meaning: patch test 3, about 24 weeks after DPC sensitization. This sample's treatment: therapeutic diphenylcyclopropenone sensitization with weekly scalp DPC. This specimen consisted of whole blood, obtained in connection with sensitization to the hapten diphenylcyclopropenone (DPC). The receptors were sampled from a woman aged 40 to 50 with alopecia areata. Some clones in this sample may be carry-over from other donors' samples.

J is TRBJ2-3 and V is TRBV29-1; perhaps TRBD1 as D (6 bases). Germline V gene lookup returns CDR1 SQVTM and CDR2 ANQGSEA. CDR3 size: 13 residues. Trimming took off 3 bases at V and 4 bases at J, with 11 bases between the two ends. CDR3 protein: CSVDRGSPDTQYF. CDR3 nucleotides: TGCAGCGTTGACAGGGGCTCCCCAGATACGCAGTATTTT.

The gene calls are TRBV7-2 and TRBJ1-5, with D maybe TRBD1 (6 bases). CDR1 SGHTA and CDR2 FQGNSA come from the germline V gene. The V end lost 1 base, the J end lost 6 bases, and 13 bases lay between the germline ends. The CDR3 has 15 amino acids. The CDR3 DNA reads as TGTGCCAGCAGCTTAGGGCACAGGGTACCTCAGCCCCAGCATTTT. Translated: CASSLGHRVPQPQHF.

This chain joins TRBV6-5 and TRBJ1-2, with 9 nucleotides matching TRBD1. The CDR3 loop spans 13 amino acids. Per the germline V gene, CDR1 is MNHEY and CDR2 is SVGAGI. V lost 7 bases, J lost 6 bases, and 6 bases stayed unmatched. Here the CDR3 reads CASTFRTGDGYTF. CDR3 sequence (DNA): TGTGCCAGCACCTTTAGGACAGGGGATGGCTACACCTTC.

This clonotype was found a few times. The chain is built from TRBV10-3 and TRBJ2-1; 11 bases align to TRBD2. J was trimmed by 7 bases and V by 0 bases; bases with no gene match: 2. Germline assignment: CDR1 ENHRY and CDR2 SYGVKD. The CDR3 runs to 15 residues. The CDR3 bases are TGTGCCATCAGTGAGTCTACTAGCGGGAGAAATGAGCAGTTCTTC. Protein sequence: CAISESTSGRNEQFF.

The chain couples TRBV20-1 to TRBJ1-4; possible D gene TRBD1, 5 bases. With 4 bases removed from V and 5 bases from J, the gap between germline ends came to 17 bases. The CDR3 loop spans 15 amino acids. Germline CDR1 and CDR2: DFQATT and SNEGSKA (reference sequence). CDR3 DNA: TGCAGTGCTACACCGCCGGGACGGAGGAATGAAAAACTGTTTTTT. Its translation is CSATPPGRRNEKLFF.

This clonotype has only a few counts. J is TRBJ2-3 and V is TRBV20-1; TRBD2 agrees at 8 bases. The germline gives CDR1 DFQATT, CDR2 SNEGSKA (reference sequence). The CDR3 sequence is 14 residues long. Germline trimming cut 6 bases from V and 6 bases from J; bases unmatched to any gene: 11. CDR3 nucleotides: TGCAGTGCGAGTACCCAAGCGGGAGTGGATACGCAGTATTTT. It yields the protein CSASTQAGVDTQYF.

This clonotype has just a few counts. This chain uses TRBV9 with TRBJ2-3; no definite D call. V was pared by 0 bases and J by 6 bases, with 8 bases between. CDR3 length: 13 amino acids. Germline V CDR1 and CDR2: SGDLS, YYNGEE. CDR3 bases: TGTGCCAGCAGCGTAGTAATGTTCGATACGCAGTATTTT. This translates into CASSVVMFDTQYF.

This clonotype was observed a few times. The CDR3 DNA sequence: TGCAGTGCTAGAGAGGGGGACCGGGCGACTTTCTTT. This gives the protein CSAREGDRATFF. V is TRBV20-1 and J is TRBJ1-1; possible D gene TRBD1, 5 bases. CDR3 length: 12 residues. Trimming took off 0 bases at V and 12 bases at J, with 14 bases between the two ends. CDR1 is DFQATT, CDR2 SNEGSKA, per germline (reference sequence).